This TCR beta chain stems from a study of lymphopenia after photon versus proton radiotherapy. General study findings and limits: Relative stability marked proton patients; photon patients lost diversity and naive cells. Only patients who died were analyzed for survival; proton advantage is unproven. After the lymphocyte nadir, photon-treated repertoires showed oligoclonal expansion, especially of CD8+ Temra cells.

As to this clone: Its target is not known.

The V gene's germline CDR1 is MNHEY and CDR2 SVGAGI. Deletions cut 3 bases from V and 2 bases from J, with 14 bases between. The CDR3 runs 16 residues. Repertoires were generated with immunoSEQ multiplex PCR, while TCRdb's copy carries only in-frame clones and drops some. The sample lists about 83,000 clones, around 82% seen once, with about 1.3% in the top ten. The source of this sequence is a man aged 55 to 70 with pancreatic cancer. The material sequenced was peripheral blood, taken from a patient treated with proton-based radiotherapy. The V call is TRBV6-5, the J call TRBJ1-3; D is unresolved. The DNA of the CDR3 is TGTGCCAGCAGTTATTTCCAAGGCGCCGCTGGAAACACCATATATTTT. Encoded protein: CASSYFQGAAGNTIYF.